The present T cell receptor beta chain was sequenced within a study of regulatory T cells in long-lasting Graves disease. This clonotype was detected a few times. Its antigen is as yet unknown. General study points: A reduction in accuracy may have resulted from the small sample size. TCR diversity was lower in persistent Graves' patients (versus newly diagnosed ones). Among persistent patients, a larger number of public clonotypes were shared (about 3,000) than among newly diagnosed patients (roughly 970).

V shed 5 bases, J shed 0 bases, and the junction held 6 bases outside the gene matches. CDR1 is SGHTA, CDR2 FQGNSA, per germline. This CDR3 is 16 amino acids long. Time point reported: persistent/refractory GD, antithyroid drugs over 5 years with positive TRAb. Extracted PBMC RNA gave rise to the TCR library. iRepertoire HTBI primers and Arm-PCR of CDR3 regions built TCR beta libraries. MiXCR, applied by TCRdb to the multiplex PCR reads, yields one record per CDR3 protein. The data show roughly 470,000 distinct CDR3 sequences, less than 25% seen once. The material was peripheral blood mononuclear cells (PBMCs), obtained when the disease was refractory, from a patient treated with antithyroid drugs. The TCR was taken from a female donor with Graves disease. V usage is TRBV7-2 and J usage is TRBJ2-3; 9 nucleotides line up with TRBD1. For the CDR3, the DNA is TGTGCCAGCAGCGCCAGACAGGGGGGTAGCACAGATACGCAGTATTTT. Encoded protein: CASSARQGGSTDTQYF.